These 16 T cell receptor beta chains share one sample of origin, sequenced in a study of blood T cell repertoires in COVID-19. TCRdb keeps only in-frame clones here, not all; method: immunoSEQ multiplex PCR. This table has 150,000 to 250,000 clones, about 86% appearing once. Sequencing was done on a sample of PBMCs or T cells enriched from blood (not recorded which). These receptors were taken from a man aged 40-55 years who had recovered from COVID-19.

The genes are TRBV7-3 and TRBJ2-1; TRBD2 matches at 9 bases. Unmatched junction bases numbered 14, after V lost 5 bases and J lost 9 bases. Germline values: CDR1 SGHTA, CDR2 FQGTGA. This CDR3 has 16 amino acids. CDR3 in amino acids: CASSPHPAGGPSEQFF. The CDR3 DNA is TGTGCCAGCAGCCCACATCCGGCGGGGGGGCCTTCTGAGCAGTTCTTC.

The chain carries TRBV6-1 and TRBJ1-5; D gene ambiguous. The germline V gene encodes CDR1 MNHNS and CDR2 SASEGT. The CDR3 covers 16 residues. The germline V and J ends were trimmed by 0 bases and 8 bases, with 17 bases remaining between them. CDR3 residues: CASSEAVGNKREPQHF. Here the CDR3 DNA reads TGTGCCAGCAGTGAAGCGGTAGGGAACAAGAGGGAGCCCCAGCATTTT.

The CDR3 region has the DNA TGTGCCAGCAGCGTATTACAGGGCGACTATGGCTACACCTTC. This codes for CASSVLQGDYGYTF. The V gene is TRBV28, the J gene TRBJ1-2; D possibly corresponds to TRBD1 (6 bases). V was clipped by 6 bases and J by 3 bases, with 14 bases between them. This CDR3 is 14 amino acids long. Germline V lookup: CDR1 MDHEN, CDR2 SYDVKM.

V usage is TRBV19 and J usage is TRBJ1-1; 9 bases match TRBD1. The CDR3 contains 18 residues. V lost 8 bases, J lost 0 bases, and 16 bases stayed unmatched. The germline V gene encodes CDR1 LNHDA and CDR2 SQIVND (reference sequence). CDR3 loop: CASAHPGRDRVLNTEAFF. CDR3 nucleotides: TGTGCCAGTGCTCACCCAGGCCGGGACAGGGTGTTGAACACTGAAGCTTTCTTT.

V is TRBV6-5 and J is TRBJ1-1; TRBD1 matches 7 bases. The CDR3 loop spans 13 amino acids. V dropped 8 bases and J dropped 0; count of bases not matched to a gene: 3. CDR1 MNHEY and CDR2 SVGAGI come from the germline V gene. CDR3 DNA: TGTGCCAGCGGGGACAGTTTGAACACTGAAGCTTTCTTT. As protein: CASGDSLNTEAFF.

V gene TRBV7-2 combines with J gene TRBJ2-5; D gene uncertain. Trimming cost V 3 bases and J 5 bases, with 4 bases left between them. The germline gives CDR1 SGHTA, CDR2 FQGNSA. The CDR3 runs to 11 residues. This CDR3 is CASSFSETQYF. CDR3 in DNA: TGTGCCAGCAGCTTTTCGGAGACCCAGTACTTC.

The chain carries TRBV4-2 and TRBJ1-2; the match to TRBD1 covers 7 bases. V lost 0 bases and J lost 5; bases outside the gene matches: 6. This CDR3 spans 15 amino acids. Germline lookup yields CDR1 LGHNA and CDR2 YNFKEQ. Here the CDR3 DNA reads TGTGCCAGCAGCCAAGATCCGGGACAGCCATATGGCTACACCTTC. This gives the protein CASSQDPGQPYGYTF.

This chain connects TRBV5-1 to TRBJ1-4; no definite D call. Germline-derived CDR1 and CDR2 are SGHRS and YFSETQ. This CDR3 comprises 16 residues. V shed 0 bases and J shed 7 bases, with 16 bases lying between them. CDR3 in DNA: TGCGCCAGCAGCTTGGGATCCGGGTTTCTAGGTGAAAAACTGTTTTTT. It codes for CASSLGSGFLGEKLFF.

The chain links TRBV10-1 to TRBJ2-2; TRBD1 is a possible D gene (6 bases). Trimming cost V 5 bases and J 0 bases, with 10 bases left between them. Germline V gene lookup returns CDR1 WNHNN and CDR2 SYGVQD (reference sequence). This CDR3 comprises 15 residues. Here the CDR3 reads CASSRDISNTGELFF. The CDR3 coding sequence is TGCGCCAGCAGTAGGGACATTTCGAACACCGGGGAGCTGTTTTTT.

This clone was seen just once. The chain carries TRBV12-3 or TRBV12-4 and TRBJ1-1; TRBD1 matches 7 bases. The length of the CDR3 is 12 residues. V lost 5 bases, J lost 9 bases, and 6 bases stayed unmatched. The CDR3 DNA reads TGTGCCAGCAGTATGACAGGGACCAAAGCTTTCTTT. Its translation: CASSMTGTKAFF.

The rearrangement links TRBV6-2 or TRBV6-3 to TRBJ2-7; 8 positions match TRBD2. Germline CDR1 reads MNHEY; CDR2 reads SVGEGT. The CDR3 is 13 amino acids. The V segment lost 6 bases and the J segment 5 bases; nucleotides outside the gene matches: 6. The CDR3 region is CASSRGGKNEQYF. The DNA for the CDR3 is TGTGCCAGCAGCCGGGGGGGAAAGAACGAGCAGTACTTC.

The CDR3 nucleotides are TGTGCCAGCACCGGAGGGGATAACTATGGCTACACCTTC. Translated: CASTGGDNYGYTF. The gene calls are TRBV28 and TRBJ1-2, with a weak D call TRBD1 (5 bases). The V gene lost 7 bases and the J gene lost 1 base, with 10 bases spanning the gap. This CDR3 region has 13 residues. The germline V gene has CDR1 MDHEN and CDR2 SYDVKM.

CDR3 DNA: TGTGCCAGTAGTATAAAGCGGACCGGCGATATTGCAACTAATGAAAAACTGTTTTTT. Amino acids: CASSIKRTGDIATNEKLFF. V gene TRBV19 combines with J gene TRBJ1-4; D ambiguous. V lost 2 bases and J lost 0, with 19 bases in between. The CDR3 contains 19 residues. The V gene's germline CDR1 is LNHDA and CDR2 SQIVND (reference sequence).

This rearrangement joins TRBV28 to TRBJ1-5; TRBD1 is a possible D gene (6 bases). Germline V lookup: CDR1 MDHEN, CDR2 SYDVKM. The V gene lost 6 bases and the J gene lost 4 bases, with 16 bases spanning the gap. The CDR3 has 15 residues. The CDR3 sequence is CASRAPGTRNQPQHF. For the CDR3, the DNA is TGTGCCAGCAGGGCCCCGGGGACAAGAAATCAGCCCCAGCATTTT.

The chain uses TRBV29-1 and TRBJ1-5; D might be TRBD1 (6 bases). Germline values: CDR1 SQVTM, CDR2 ANQGSEA. The CDR3 sequence is 14 residues long. CDR3 bases: TGCAGACCCCCAGAAGATAGGGGGAAGCAGCCCCAGCATTTT. This codes for CRPPEDRGKQPQHF.

The chain employs TRBV6-5 and TRBJ1-1; no definite D call. V shed 2 bases and J shed 6 bases, with 13 bases lying between them. Germline V gene data show CDR1 as MNHEY and CDR2 as SVGAGI. CDR3 size: 14 residues. As DNA, the CDR3 is TGTGCCAGCAGTTACACGCAGGTTCTCCCTGAAGCTTTCTTT. Amino acid sequence: CASSYTQVLPEAFF.